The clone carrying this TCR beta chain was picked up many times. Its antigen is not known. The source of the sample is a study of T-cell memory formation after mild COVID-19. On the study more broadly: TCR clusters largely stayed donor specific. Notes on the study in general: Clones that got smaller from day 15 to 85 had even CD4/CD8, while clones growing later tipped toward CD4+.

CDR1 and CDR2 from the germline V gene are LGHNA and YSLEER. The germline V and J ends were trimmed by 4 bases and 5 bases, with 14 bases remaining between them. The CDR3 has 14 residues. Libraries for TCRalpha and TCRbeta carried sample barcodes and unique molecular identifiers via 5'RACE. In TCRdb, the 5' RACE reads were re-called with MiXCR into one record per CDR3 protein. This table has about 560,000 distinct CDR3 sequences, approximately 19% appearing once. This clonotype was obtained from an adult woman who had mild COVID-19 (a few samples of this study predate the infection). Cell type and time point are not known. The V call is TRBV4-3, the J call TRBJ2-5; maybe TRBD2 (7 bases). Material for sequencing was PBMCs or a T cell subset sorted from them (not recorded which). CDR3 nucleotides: TGCGCCAGCAGCCGTGGGGGGGCCGAGGAGACCCAGTACTTC. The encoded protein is CASSRGGAEETQYF.